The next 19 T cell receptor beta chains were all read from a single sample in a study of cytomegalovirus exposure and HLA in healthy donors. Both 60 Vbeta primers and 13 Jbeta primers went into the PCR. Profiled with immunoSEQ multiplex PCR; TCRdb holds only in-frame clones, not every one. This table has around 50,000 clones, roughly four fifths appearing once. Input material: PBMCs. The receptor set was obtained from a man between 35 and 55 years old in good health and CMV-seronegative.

CDR3 protein: CASSQGTGFYEQYF. The CDR3 nucleotides are TGCGCCAGCAGCCAAGGTACAGGTTTCTACGAGCAGTACTTC. The gene calls are TRBV4-3 and TRBJ2-7, with D perhaps TRBD1 (5 bases). With 1 base removed from V and 3 bases from J, the gap between germline ends came to 10 bases. This CDR3 comprises 14 residues. CDR1 LGHNA and CDR2 YSLEER come from the germline V gene.

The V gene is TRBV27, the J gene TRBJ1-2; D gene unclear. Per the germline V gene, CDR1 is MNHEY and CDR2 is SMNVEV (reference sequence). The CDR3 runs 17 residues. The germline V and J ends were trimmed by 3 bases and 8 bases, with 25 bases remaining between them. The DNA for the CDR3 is TGTGCCAGCAGTTTCCCCCCAGATAAGACAAATTCCTTAGGCTACACCTTC. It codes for CASSFPPDKTNSLGYTF.

Written as DNA, the CDR3 is TGTGCCAGCAGGAAAGGACTCGTTAGTCACAATGAGCAGTTCTTC. It yields the protein CASRKGLVSHNEQFF. The rearrangement uses TRBV6-6 and TRBJ2-1; possibly TRBD2 for D (5 bases). This CDR3 spans 15 amino acids. Looked up from germline, CDR1 is MNHNY and CDR2 is SVGAGI (reference sequence). V lost 6 bases, J lost 5 bases, and 17 bases lay in between.

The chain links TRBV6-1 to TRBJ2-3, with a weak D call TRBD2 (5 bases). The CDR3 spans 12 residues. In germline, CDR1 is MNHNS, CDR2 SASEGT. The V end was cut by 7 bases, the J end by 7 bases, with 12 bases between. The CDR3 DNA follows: TGTGCCAGCACCGGGGATTTCTATACGCAGTATTTT. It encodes CASTGDFYTQYF.

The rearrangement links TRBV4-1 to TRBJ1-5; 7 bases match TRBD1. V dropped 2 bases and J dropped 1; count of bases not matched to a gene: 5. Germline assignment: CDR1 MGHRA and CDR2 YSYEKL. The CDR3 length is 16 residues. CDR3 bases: TGCGCCAGCAGCCAAACAACAGGGGTCAGCAATCAGCCCCAGCATTTT. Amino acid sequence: CASSQTTGVSNQPQHF.

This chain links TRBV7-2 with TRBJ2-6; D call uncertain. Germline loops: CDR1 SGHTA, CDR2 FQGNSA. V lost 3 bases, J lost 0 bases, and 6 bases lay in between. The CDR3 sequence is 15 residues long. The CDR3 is CASSFYFSGANVLTF. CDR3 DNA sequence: TGTGCCAGCAGCTTTTACTTCTCTGGGGCCAACGTCCTGACTTTC.

Here the CDR3 reads CASSSGGLLGSGNTIYF. For the CDR3, the DNA is TGTGCCAGCAGCTCGGGAGGGTTATTGGGCTCTGGAAACACCATATATTTT. The V and J genes are TRBV5-4 and TRBJ1-3; no definite D call. Germline lookup yields CDR1 SGHNT and CDR2 YYREEE (reference sequence). The CDR3 is made up of 17 amino acids. With 3 bases removed from V and 0 bases from J, the gap between germline ends came to 16 bases.

The CDR3 sequence is CASSQVMGHTEAFF. The CDR3 DNA sequence: TGCGCCAGCAGCCAGGTAATGGGGCACACTGAAGCTTTCTTT. J is TRBJ1-1 and V is TRBV4-1; the D gene is possibly TRBD1 (5 bases). In germline, CDR1 is MGHRA, CDR2 YSYEKL. The CDR3 consists of 14 residues. The V end was cut by 3 bases, the J end by 3 bases, with 11 bases between.

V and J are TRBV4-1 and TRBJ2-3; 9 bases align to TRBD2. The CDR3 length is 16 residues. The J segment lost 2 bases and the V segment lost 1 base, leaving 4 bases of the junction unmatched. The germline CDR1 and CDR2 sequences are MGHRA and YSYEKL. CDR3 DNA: TGCGCCAGCAGCCAAGGGCTAGCGGGGATCACAGATACGCAGTATTTT. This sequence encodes CASSQGLAGITDTQYF.

CDR3 DNA: TGTGCCAGCAGTGCGAGGACAGGGGGGAACACTGAAGCTTTCTTT. Translating it yields CASSARTGGNTEAFF. The chain recombines TRBV6-1 with TRBJ1-1; 10 bases agree with TRBD1. After removal of 4 bases from V and 1 base from J, the junction contained 3 bases not matched to a gene. There are 15 residues in the CDR3. Looked up from germline, CDR1 is MNHNS and CDR2 is SASEGT.

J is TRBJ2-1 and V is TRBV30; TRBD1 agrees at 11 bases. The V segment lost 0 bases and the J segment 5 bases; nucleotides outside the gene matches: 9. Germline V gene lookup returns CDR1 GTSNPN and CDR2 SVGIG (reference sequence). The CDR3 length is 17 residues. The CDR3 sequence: CAWSVSVWDRGNNEQFF. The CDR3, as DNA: TGTGCCTGGAGTGTTAGCGTATGGGACAGGGGGAACAATGAGCAGTTCTTC.

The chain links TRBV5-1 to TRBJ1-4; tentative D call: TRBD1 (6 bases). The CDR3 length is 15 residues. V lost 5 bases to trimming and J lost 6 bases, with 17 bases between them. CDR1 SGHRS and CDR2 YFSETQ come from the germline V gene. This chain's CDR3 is CASSLSGDRDEKLFF. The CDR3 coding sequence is TGCGCCAGCAGTTTGTCAGGGGATAGGGATGAAAAACTGTTTTTT.

The DNA for the CDR3 is TGCGCCAGCACTCAAAACCGGGACAGGGCAACTAATGAAAAACTGTTTTTT. It specifies CASTQNRDRATNEKLFF. The chain joins TRBV4-1 to TRBJ1-4; the match to TRBD1 covers 9 bases. This CDR3 spans 17 amino acids. J lost 0 bases, V lost 7 bases, and 9 bases had no gene match. Germline-derived CDR1 and CDR2 are MGHRA and YSYEKL.

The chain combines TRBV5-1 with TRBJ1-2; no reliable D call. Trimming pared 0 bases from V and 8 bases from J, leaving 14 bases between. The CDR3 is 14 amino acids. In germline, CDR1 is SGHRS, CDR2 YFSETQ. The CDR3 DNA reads TGCGCCAGCAGCTTGGGGCCAGATGATCGCGGCTACACCTTC. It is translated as CASSLGPDDRGYTF.

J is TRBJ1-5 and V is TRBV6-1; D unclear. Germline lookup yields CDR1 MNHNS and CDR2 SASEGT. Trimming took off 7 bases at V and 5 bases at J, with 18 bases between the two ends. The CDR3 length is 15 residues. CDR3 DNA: TGTGCCAGCACCGGAGACCCTCCTTCTCATCAGCCCCAGCATTTT. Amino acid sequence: CASTGDPPSHQPQHF.

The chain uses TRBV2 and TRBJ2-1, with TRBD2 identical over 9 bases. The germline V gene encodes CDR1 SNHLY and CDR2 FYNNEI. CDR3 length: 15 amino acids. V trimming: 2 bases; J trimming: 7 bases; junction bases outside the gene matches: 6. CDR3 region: CASSERVAGENEQFF. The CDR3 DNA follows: TGTGCCAGCAGTGAACGGGTAGCGGGGGAGAATGAGCAGTTCTTC.

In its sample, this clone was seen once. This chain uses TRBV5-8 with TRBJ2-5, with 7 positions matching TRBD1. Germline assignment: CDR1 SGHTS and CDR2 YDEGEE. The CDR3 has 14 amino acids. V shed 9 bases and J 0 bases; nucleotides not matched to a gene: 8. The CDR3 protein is CATGLGQHQETQYF. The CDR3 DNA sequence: TGTGCCACCGGACTGGGACAGCACCAAGAGACCCAGTACTTC.

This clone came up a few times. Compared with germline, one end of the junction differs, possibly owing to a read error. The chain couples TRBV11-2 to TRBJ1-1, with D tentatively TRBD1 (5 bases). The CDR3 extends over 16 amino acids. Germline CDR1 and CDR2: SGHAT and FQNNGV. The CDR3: CASNLRTQGMNTEAFF. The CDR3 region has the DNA TGTGCCAGCAACTTACGGACACAAGGTATGAACACTGAAGCTTTCTTT.

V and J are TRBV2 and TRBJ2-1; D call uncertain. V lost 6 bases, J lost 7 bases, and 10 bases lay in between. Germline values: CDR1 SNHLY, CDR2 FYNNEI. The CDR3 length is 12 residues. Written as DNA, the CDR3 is TGTGCCAGCAGCAATGACATAAATGAGCAGTTCTTC. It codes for CASSNDINEQFF.